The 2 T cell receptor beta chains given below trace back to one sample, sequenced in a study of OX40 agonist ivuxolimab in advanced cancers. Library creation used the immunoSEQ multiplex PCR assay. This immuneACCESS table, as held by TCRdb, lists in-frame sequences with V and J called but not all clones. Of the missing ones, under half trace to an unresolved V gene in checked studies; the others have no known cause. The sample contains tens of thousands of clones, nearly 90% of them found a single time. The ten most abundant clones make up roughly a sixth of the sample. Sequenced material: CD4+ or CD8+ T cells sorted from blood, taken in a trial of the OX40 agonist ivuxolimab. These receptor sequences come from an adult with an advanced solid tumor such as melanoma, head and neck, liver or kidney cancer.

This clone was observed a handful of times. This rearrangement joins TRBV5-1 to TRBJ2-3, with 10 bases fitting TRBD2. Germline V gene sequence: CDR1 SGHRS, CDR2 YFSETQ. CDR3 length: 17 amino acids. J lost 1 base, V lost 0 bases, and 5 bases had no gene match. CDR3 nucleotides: TGCGCCAGCAGCTTGGCCGGGCTAGCGGGGGGCACAGATACGCAGTATTTT. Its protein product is CASSLAGLAGGTDTQYF. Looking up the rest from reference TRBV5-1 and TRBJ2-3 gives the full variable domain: KAGVTQTPRYLIKTRGQQVTLSCSPISGHRSVSWYQQTPGQGLQFLFEYFSETQRNKGNFPGRFSGRQFSNSRSEMNVSTLELGDSALYLCASSLAGLAGGTDTQYFGPGTRLTVL.

CDR3 residues: CASSQGGQDNSPLHF. The CDR3 bases are TGCGCCAGCAGCCAAGGGGGACAGGATAATTCACCCCTCCACTTT. The gene calls are TRBV4-1 and TRBJ1-6; 8 bases align to TRBD1. J was trimmed by 5 bases and V by 1 base; bases with no gene match: 1. Germline lookup yields CDR1 MGHRA and CDR2 YSYEKL. CDR3 length: 15 residues.